This TCR beta chain derives from a study of metastatic and nonmetastatic thyroid tumors. The CDR3 has 14 residues. In germline, CDR1 is ENHRY, CDR2 SYGVKD. V was trimmed by 6 bases and J by 5 bases, leaving 16 bases between them. Every patient underwent thyroid surgery untreated. This clone has a count of ten or more. TCRdb redid the clone calls on the PCR reads using MiXCR. The data contain around 45,000 clones, less than 4.5% of them singletons. V is TRBV10-3 and J is TRBJ1-1; D possibly corresponds to TRBD1 (6 bases). The sequenced sample was blood. This TCR was recovered from a female donor with papillary thyroid cancer or a benign thyroid nodule (not recorded which). Some clones in this sample may be carry-over from other donors' samples. The CDR3 sequence: CAISRQDTQTEAFF. DNA of the CDR3: TGTGCCATCAGCCGACAGGATACCCAAACTGAAGCTTTCTTT.